A single T cell receptor (beta chain) is shown here with its context. Its specificity is unknown. Measured with immunoSEQ multiplex PCR; TCRdb has only the in-frame clones, and not every one. The sample shows tens of thousands of clones, more than 75% of them seen only once. This sample was included in a study of vaccination effects on CD4 cells after COVID-19. Study-level background: Of the BNT162b2 and mRNA-1273 vaccines, participants received two doses of one or the other.

After expansion with viral peptide pools in the ViraFEST assay, antigen-specific CD4+ T cells were sequenced. Scientists isolated CD4+ T cells after an approximately 10-day culture period ended. Between March and December 2020, the person had a SARS-CoV-2 infection that PCR confirmed. A density of roughly 2 million PBMC per well was used; these cells were cultured with around 10 IU/ml IL-2 and around 10 ug/ml peptides. The CDR3 is made up of 14 amino acids. Germline lookup yields CDR1 MNHEY and CDR2 SVGAGI. V trimming: 4 bases; J trimming: 5 bases; junction bases outside the gene matches: 6. Sequenced here: CD4+ T cells from PBMCs cultured with HIV peptides, sampled before COVID-19 vaccination. Documented subset: HIV-1 Nef peptide pool negative control/reference culture. This chain uses TRBV6-5 with TRBJ1-1; 8 positions match TRBD1. The sequence was obtained from a human donor who had a prior SARS-CoV-2 infection. The CDR3 loop is CASSFLQGDTEAFF. CDR3 bases: TGTGCCAGCAGTTTTTTACAGGGGGATACTGAAGCTTTCTTT.